One T cell receptor beta chain is described in this entry. Antigen unknown. This entry belongs to a study of Siglec-9 on CD8 T cells in melanoma. General study points: An effector memory CD8+ T-cell subset seemingly accumulating in melanoma was reportedly marked and regulated by Siglec-9.

Measured with immunoSEQ multiplex PCR; TCRdb has only the in-frame clones, and not every one. The table includes around 29,000 clones, about 80% detected once. The source is a human donor in good health. Sequencing used Siglec-9- CD8+ T cells sorted from blood.

The CDR3 DNA reads TGCGCCAGCAAGACCGGGGGGCCTTATGGCTACACCTTC. Translating it yields CASKTGGPYGYTF. The V call is TRBV5-1, the J call TRBJ1-2, with a possible D match to TRBD1 (6 bases). The CDR3 totals 13 residues. V shed 6 bases and J shed 5 bases, with 14 bases lying between them. Germline V gene lookup returns CDR1 SGHRS and CDR2 YFSETQ.